Given below is one T cell receptor (beta chain) in context. This clone's antigen is unknown. Base qualities were left out, and no much larger clone turns up one base away. The data are from a study of regulatory T cells in long-lasting Graves disease (dated by TCRdb to the early 2020s). About the investigation overall: Newly diagnosed Graves' disease patients had taken antithyroid drugs for less than 3 months. The study was registered as a clinical trial and conducted in China. Peripheral blood TCR sequencing and RNA sequencing compared persistent Graves' disease patients with newly diagnosed Graves' disease patients. A total of around 33 samples were covered by TCR sequencing, comprising approximately 13 persistent and around 20 newly diagnosed Graves' disease patients. The investigation overall reported the following: Preferential use of TRBV28, TRBJ1-2 and TRBJ2-5 was observed in persistent disease, whereas TRBV20-1 and TRBJ2-1 were favored in newly diagnosed disease. More public clonotypes were shared among persistent patients (roughly 3,000) than among newly diagnosed patients (more than 900). Compared with newly diagnosed patients, patients with persistent Graves' disease had lower TCR Shannon entropy and fewer highly expanded clones, which suggests clonal expansion. Sequencing and analysis were restricted to the TCR beta chain. The authors noted that the small sample size was a limitation that may lower accuracy. Because the primary lesion, thyroid tissue, could not be accessed, the study looked at peripheral blood alone.

The CDR3 sequence holds 16 residues, the cysteine and phenylalanine included. Just the 48-base CDR3 DNA is kept, in frame starting at base 1. CDR1 and CDR2, per the germline V gene, are SGHRS and YFSETQ. V drops 2 bases and J drops 5 bases, leaving 17 bases in between. The time point label corresponds to: newly diagnosed GD, antithyroid drugs for less than 3 months. RNA was extracted from PBMCs in TRIzol for both TCR sequencing and RNA sequencing. The diagnosis of Graves' disease followed American Thyroid Association guidelines. Patients were recruited from an endocrinology department in Xi'an, China. Each patient gave around 9.2 milliliters of peripheral blood, collected in an EDTA anticoagulant tube. Ficoll Paque Plus density gradient separation was used to isolate PBMCs, and no additional T cell sorting was done. An Agilent 2100 Bioanalyzer and agarose gel were used to assess RNA quality, and a NanoDrop 2000 was used to measure RNA concentration.

Libraries were constructed by multiplex PCR. The listed sequencing device is Illumina HiSeq 4000. To build TCR beta libraries, CDR3 regions were amplified by Arm-PCR using iRepertoire HTBI primers. Before sequencing, the PCR products went through gel purification. The source study handled its data this way. Gene usage analysis of CDR3 amino acid clonotypes used the roughly 62 TRBV and around 13 TRBJ segments found across samples. Filtered high-quality paired reads were merged into contigs using COPE and FqMerger. BLAST was used to align contigs to IMGT TRBV, TRBD and TRBJ reference genes, with CDR3 defined following IMGT. Clonotypes above 0.1% frequency were classified as highly expanded clones. Repertoire diversity was measured by Shannon entropy, and V-J evenness by the Gini coefficient. A clonotype found in more than one individual was treated as public. The raw public reads went through TCRdb reprocessing: fastp at Q25, MiXCR clone calling, in-frame beta chains kept. Rows with one shared CDR3 protein collapse into an entry with the most common genes and DNA. TCRdb's processing, not the authors' own work, is the source of the V and J calls. Counted in this sample were approximately 350,000 distinct CDR3 sequences; approximately 16% of them appeared once. The ten largest account for around 27% of the sample.

A further study also used this sample, focusing on T cells in Graves' hyperthyroidism and ophthalmopathy. The second study reports: A patient counted as having stable Graves' hyperthyroidism if no progression to ophthalmopathy occurred over 18 months of follow-up. Hyperthyroidism patients were newly diagnosed, with disease duration under 2 months, and aged 18 to 65 years. Exclusion was applied to patients with uncontrolled infections, other autoimmune diseases, pregnancy or lactation. Diagnoses were established on the basis of clinical symptoms, serum thyroxine and TRAb, thyroid ultrasound, and orbital computed tomography. The first round of RT-PCR for the TCR CDR3 was performed with the HTBI primer set and the Qiagen OneStep RT-PCR kit. Most expanded thyroid clonotypes (frequency above 0.001) were also detected in blood, suggesting blood repertoires may reflect thyroid immune responses. Ophthalmopathy was separated from stable hyperthyroidism by a 13 V-J signature model, with 85% to 90% sensitivity and about 84% specificity obtained in cross-validation and 80%/75% obtained in testing. In validation, the model predicted progression to ophthalmopathy with around 71% sensitivity and approximately 78% specificity, a median of approximately 6.7 months before onset. To identify TCR V-J signatures that set the groups apart, the researchers used a discovery cohort of approximately 98 patients, made up of 40 to 45 with Graves' ophthalmopathy and some 60 with stable Graves' hyperthyroidism. Prospective prediction of ophthalmopathy was tested in an independent validation cohort of 18 to 20 hyperthyroidism patients and some 17 patients who later progressed to ophthalmopathy. For training and testing, the approximately 92 patients in the discovery cohort were randomly divided in a 7:3 ratio. Thyroid tissue and blood T-cell repertoires from roughly 6 Graves' hyperthyroidism patients were also compared in the study. Once sampling was done, hyperthyroidism patients were given methimazole at a starting dose of 30 mg daily, whereas ophthalmopathy patients were given high-dose intravenous methylprednisolone. The libraries were constructed in a second round of multiplex PCR and then size-selected and purified. Sequencing of the libraries was done on an Illumina HiSeq2000 using paired-end 100 bp reads. SOAPnuke was used to process the raw data, with reads discarded if the reads contained adapters or uncalled bases, had a mean Phred below 15, or lacked an exact constant-primer or identifier match. High-quality paired reads were merged with COPE v1.2.5, and unique nucleotide sequences were defined as clonotypes. Clonotypes were aligned to IMGT TRBV, TRBD and TRBJ reference segments using MiTCR v1.1. Analysis was restricted to V-J combinations with a frequency above 0.0001, which covered just over 98% of repertoires. The TCS score was defined as F50 (clonal expansion) divided by E x V (chaos), with BLOSUM62-based TCRdist calculated between CDR3 peptides within each V-J. Welch's t-statistics and random forest reduced roughly 530 V-J features to around 14, which were used in a naive Bayes classifier (R e1071). No statistical method was used to set the sample size in advance, and investigators knew the group allocation. TCR Vbeta CDR3 sequencing of 135 peripheral blood samples (under 45 ophthalmopathy, under 80 hyperthyroidism and 17 progressor patients) is reported in the paper.

The source material was peripheral blood mononuclear cells (PBMCs), sampled at new diagnosis, from a patient treated with antithyroid drugs. The clonotype was recovered from a man aged 35 to 55 with Graves disease. Donor details come from another sample of the same person, matched by shared clones. The chain joins TRBV5-1 to TRBJ2-1; TRBD2 might be the D gene, on 5 matching bases. CDR3 region: CASSFDGLQLNNEQFF. The sequenced DNA: TGCGCCAGCAGCTTTGACGGACTTCAACTAAACAATGAGCAGTTCTTC.